This TCR beta chain was sequenced in a study of CD8 T cells in ankylosing spondylitis. Trimming cost V 5 bases and J 4 bases, with 9 bases left between them. This CDR3 is 12 amino acids long. This clonotype was counted a few times. Quantitative 5'-RACE with molecular barcodes generated TCR beta libraries. TCRdb fed the 5' RACE reads into MiXCR, producing one record per CDR3 protein. The sample holds 150,000 to 200,000 distinct CDR3 sequences, 9.8% seen once. The sequencing input was blood, either unsorted or a sorted T cell fraction (not recorded which). The clonotype was recovered from a female donor with ankylosing spondylitis or in good health (not recorded which). The V call is TRBV12-3 or TRBV12-4, the J call TRBJ2-7; D not resolved. CDR3 sequence reads: CASSPALYEQYF. CDR3 DNA sequence: TGTGCCAGCAGTCCGGCCCTGTACGAGCAGTACTTC.